The clone carrying this T cell receptor (beta chain) was seen just once. What it binds is not known. This sample was taken from a study of vaccination and CD4 T cells after COVID-19. Sequencing of cultured CD4+ T cell DNA used the Oncomine TCR Beta short-read assay. TCRdb re-analysed the PCR reads in MiXCR, keeping a single row per CDR3 protein. The sample lists about 15,000 distinct CDR3 sequences, 35% to 50% occurring once. V lost 0 bases and J lost 7, with 7 bases in between. The CDR3 extends over 13 amino acids. CDR1 and CDR2 from the germline V gene are ENHRY and SYGVKD. Described treatment: roughly 10-day PBMC culture with coronavirus spike peptide pools or control peptides (ViraFEST assay).

The specimen comprised CD4+ T cells from blood, cultured in vitro, sampled before SARS-CoV-2 vaccination. V gene TRBV10-3 combines with J gene TRBJ1-5; D unclear. The receptor comes from a human donor who had recovered from COVID-19. The CDR3 DNA follows: TGTGCCATCAGTGAGTCGGCGGGGCAGCCCCAGCATTTT. Translated: CAISESAGQPQHF.